This entry lists 25 T cell receptor beta chains sequenced from one sample in a study of cytomegalovirus exposure and HLA in healthy donors. Primers included in the PCR were 60 Vbeta and 13 Jbeta primers. Clones were sequenced by immunoSEQ multiplex PCR, and TCRdb holds only the in-frame ones, with some missing. Of approximately 150,000 clones listed, more than 75% are singletons. The sample taken for sequencing was PBMCs. The origin of the receptors is a woman in her 40s in good health and CMV-seronegative.

The V call is TRBV19, the J call TRBJ2-7, with 8 positions matching TRBD2. V was pared by 5 bases and J by 4 bases, with 4 bases of the junction left unmatched. Germline CDR1 is LNHDA and CDR2 is SQIVND (reference sequence). This CDR3 contains 13 residues. CDR3 sequence: CASSPGGAYEQYF. The CDR3 coding sequence is TGTGCCAGTAGTCCCGGGGGGGCGTACGAGCAGTACTTC.

This clone occurred a few times. J is TRBJ1-6 and V is TRBV18; D remains unclear. Germline lookup yields CDR1 KGHSH and CDR2 LQKENI. The germline V and J ends were trimmed by 2 bases and 1 base, with 6 bases remaining between them. The CDR3 extends over 15 amino acids. CDR3 in DNA: TGTGCCAGCTCACCAGAGGGATCCTATAATTCACCCCTCCACTTT. Protein: CASSPEGSYNSPLHF.

This clone was seen once. The rearrangement joins TRBV28 to TRBJ1-2; the match to TRBD1 covers 9 bases. The CDR3 sequence is 16 residues long. Germline V gene data show CDR1 as MDHEN and CDR2 as SYDVKM. The V and J ends lost 11 bases and 4 bases, in that order; junction bases with no gene match: 17. The CDR3 region is CAAYSPLGQGGYGYTF. DNA for the CDR3: TGTGCCGCCTATTCCCCCTTGGGACAGGGTGGCTATGGCTACACCTTC.

V and J are TRBV7-8 and TRBJ2-3, with 8 bases matching TRBD2. Germline CDR1 reads SGHVS; CDR2 reads FQNEAQ. Trimming took 1 base from V and 2 from J; bases not matched to a gene: 2. This CDR3 is 15 amino acids long. For the CDR3, the DNA is TGTGCCAGCAGCTTAGTCGGGGGGGCCACAGATACGCAGTATTTT. This encodes CASSLVGGATDTQYF.

The chain combines TRBV11-2 with TRBJ2-5, with no clear D. The V gene's germline CDR1 is SGHAT and CDR2 FQNNGV. This CDR3 region has 12 residues. The ends were cut back, 2 bases at V and 5 bases at J, with 6 bases in the middle. The CDR3 protein is CASSLLRETQYF. The CDR3 coding sequence is TGTGCCAGCAGCTTATTGCGGGAGACCCAGTACTTC.

This clone was seen more than once but under ten times. The rearrangement uses TRBV19 and TRBJ1-2; TRBD1 might be the D (5 bases). This CDR3 has 15 residues. The germline V gene encodes CDR1 LNHDA and CDR2 SQIVND (reference sequence). V was trimmed by 6 bases and J by 5 bases, leaving 19 bases between them. In nucleotides, the CDR3 is TGTGCCAGTAGCAACCCCCAGGGTAATCGGTATGGCTACACCTTC. Translated: CASSNPQGNRYGYTF.

This sequence joins TRBV15 and TRBJ1-2; 8 nucleotides align to TRBD1. After removal of 9 bases from V and 7 bases from J, the junction contained 10 bases not matched to a gene. There are 13 residues in the CDR3. CDR1 is LNHNV and CDR2 is YYDKDF in the germline V gene (reference sequence). The CDR3 region is CATKPGQGGGYTF. CDR3 bases: TGTGCCACTAAACCAGGACAGGGTGGTGGCTACACCTTC. The whole variable domain, remainder taken from reference TRBV15 and TRBJ1-2, is DAMVIQNPRYQVTQFGKPVTLSCSQTLNHNVMYWYQQKSSQAPKLLFHYYDKDFNNEADTPDNFQSRRPNTSFCFLDIRSPGLGDTAMYLCATKPGQGGGYTFGSGTRLTVV.

The chain couples TRBV4-1 to TRBJ1-2, with D possibly matching TRBD1 (5 bases). Between the trimmed V and J ends, which lost 3 bases and 6 bases, there was a span of 14 bases. Germline-derived CDR1 and CDR2 are MGHRA and YSYEKL. This CDR3 is 14 amino acids long. DNA for the CDR3: TGCGCCAGCAGCCAGAGTCCCAGGGCGAATGGCTACACCTTC. Translated, it gives CASSQSPRANGYTF.

The chain has TRBV21-1 and TRBJ1-5; the D call of TRBD1 is as the table states it, not checked on the DNA. TRBV21-1 is termed a pseudogene. This CDR3 is built from 17 residues. The CDR3 DNA reads TGTGCCCGCAGGAGGGGGAGACACAGTTATAGCAATCAGCCCCAGCATTTT. Translating gives CARRRGRHSYSNQPQHF.

The genes are TRBV21-1 and TRBJ2-7; the tabulated D call, TRBD2, remains unverified against the DNA. TRBV21-1 is described as a pseudogene. The CDR3 has 19 residues. This chain's CDR3 is CASLPRWSGSRFFGYEQYF. CDR3 DNA: TGTGCCAGCCTACCGAGATGGTCCGGATCTAGATTCTTCGGGTACGAGCAGTACTTC.

The rearrangement links TRBV20-1 to TRBJ2-4, with 8 bases that match TRBD2. The germline gives CDR1 DFQATT, CDR2 SNEGSKA (reference sequence). This CDR3 spans 11 amino acids. V lost 3 bases, J lost 15 bases, and 7 bases stayed unmatched. CDR3 sequence (DNA): TGCAGTGCTAGGAGAGCGGGAGAATCGTACTTC. Its translation is CSARRAGESYF.

The chain links TRBV6-6 to TRBJ1-5; 10 bases match TRBD1. The CDR3 covers 16 residues. Germline V gene data show CDR1 as MNHNY and CDR2 as SVGAGI (reference sequence). The V gene end was trimmed by 0 bases and the J gene end by 3 bases; junction bases not matched to a gene: 2. Written as DNA, the CDR3 is TGTGCCAGCAGTTACTCCGACAGGGGGCCCAATCAGCCCCAGCATTTT. Its translation: CASSYSDRGPNQPQHF.

This clone came up a few times. The chain employs TRBV6-1 and TRBJ1-6, with 7 bases matching TRBD1. V lost 6 bases and J lost 16; bases outside the gene matches: 6. Per the germline V gene, CDR1 is MNHNS and CDR2 is SASEGT. This CDR3 is built from 11 residues. The CDR3 protein is CASSYGTELHF. The CDR3 coding sequence is TGTGCCAGCAGCTACGGGACAGAACTCCACTTT.

The V call is TRBV11-2, the J call TRBJ2-5, with D possibly being TRBD1 (5 bases). The closer fit of TRBJ2-7 to the DNA end suggests the J call may be wrong. Germline CDR1 reads SGHAT; CDR2 reads FQNNGV. The CDR3 has 12 residues. The CDR3 DNA sequence: TGTGCCAGCAGCCAACAGGTTACCGAGCAGTACTTC. This translates into CASSQQVTEQYF.

This sequence joins TRBV28 and TRBJ2-1; 9 bases align to TRBD1. This CDR3 is 14 amino acids long. CDR1 and CDR2 (germline): MDHEN, SYDVKM. With 5 bases clipped from V and 5 bases from J, the junction kept 4 bases outside the gene matches. The chain's CDR3 is CASSGQGINNEQFF. CDR3 in DNA: TGTGCCAGCAGTGGACAGGGGATCAACAATGAGCAGTTCTTC. The entire variable domain, with the rest obtained from reference TRBV28 and TRBJ2-1, is as follows: DVKVTQSSRYLVKRTGEKVFLECVQDMDHENMFWYRQDPGLGLRLIYFSYDVKMKEKGDIPEGYSVSREKKERFSLILESASTNQTSMYLCASSGQGINNEQFFGPGTRLTVL.

In regard to this clone: Compared with germline, one end of the junction differs, possibly owing to a read error. This chain joins TRBV7-9 and TRBJ1-1; 7 bases fit TRBD1. CDR1 SEHNR and CDR2 FQNEAQ come from the germline V gene (reference sequence). The CDR3 runs 14 residues. The CDR3 nucleotides read TGTTCCAGCAGCCCTCCAGACAGGGAAACTGAAGCTTTCTTT. Its protein is CSSSPPDRETEAFF. Supplemented by reference TRBV7-9 and TRBJ1-1, the full variable domain reads DTGVSQNPRHKITKRGQNVTFRCDPISEHNRLYWYRQTLGQGPEFLTYFQNEAQLEKSRLLSDRFSAERPKGSFSTLEIQRTEQGDSAMYLCSSSPPDRETEAFFGQGTRLTVV.

The chain couples TRBV21-1 to TRBJ2-2; TRBD2 is the table's D call and was not checked against the DNA. TRBV21-1 is flagged as a pseudogene. There are 15 residues in the CDR3. CDR3 bases: TGTGCCAGCGACCGTCTGAGGACGAACACCGGGGAGCTGTTTTTT. Its translation is CASDRLRTNTGELFF.

V is TRBV27 and J is TRBJ2-2; no firm D call. V was clipped by 0 bases and J by 6 bases, with 8 bases between them. The CDR3 runs to 14 residues. Per the germline V gene, CDR1 is MNHEY and CDR2 is SMNVEV (reference sequence). The CDR3, as DNA: TGTGCCAGCAGTTTATCCGGGTTCCCCGGGGAGCTGTTTTTT. Protein: CASSLSGFPGELFF.

This clone was recorded a few times. Here the CDR3 reads CASSSSGGENYNEQFF. In DNA form, the CDR3 reads TGTGCCAGCAGCTCTAGCGGGGGGGAAAATTACAATGAGCAGTTCTTC. The V and J genes are TRBV11-2 and TRBJ2-1; 12 positions match TRBD2. CDR3 size: 16 residues. Germline trimming cut 4 bases from V and 4 bases from J; bases unmatched to any gene: 5. CDR1 is SGHAT, CDR2 FQNNGV, per germline.

This CDR3 is CASSPRTVLTYEQYF. The CDR3 region has the DNA TGTGCCAGCAGCCCTCGGACAGTCTTGACCTACGAGCAGTACTTC. The V gene is TRBV7-9, the J gene TRBJ2-7, with D perhaps TRBD1 (6 bases). Germline V gives CDR1 SEHNR, CDR2 FQNEAQ (reference sequence). The CDR3 spans 15 residues. The V end was cut by 5 bases, the J end by 2 bases, with 16 bases between.

The V gene is TRBV9, the J gene TRBJ1-2, with 11 bases that match TRBD1. Trimming at V came to 0 bases and at J to 6 bases, leaving 1 base not matched to a gene. Germline lookup yields CDR1 SGDLS and CDR2 YYNGEE. This CDR3 has 14 amino acids. CDR3 DNA sequence: TGTGCCAGCAGCGTAGGGGGACAGGGGGATGGCTACACCTTC. It specifies CASSVGGQGDGYTF.

The chain recombines TRBV28 with TRBJ2-5; TRBD1 aligns across 9 bases. V was pared by 8 bases and J by 5 bases, with 9 bases of the junction left unmatched. The CDR3 contains 14 residues. The germline V gene has CDR1 MDHEN and CDR2 SYDVKM. CDR3 in amino acids: CASRKTGGAETQYF. As DNA, the CDR3 is TGTGCCAGCCGGAAAACAGGGGGCGCGGAGACCCAGTACTTC.

CDR3 sequence reads: CASSTPLAGAYEQYF. The DNA of the CDR3 is TGTGCCAGCAGTACACCTCTAGCGGGAGCCTACGAGCAGTACTTC. The chain is built from TRBV6-6 and TRBJ2-7; 10 nucleotides match TRBD2. The CDR3 spans 15 residues. Trimming cost V 5 bases and J 2 bases; bases outside gene matches: 6. Per the germline V gene, CDR1 is MNHNY and CDR2 is SVGAGI (reference sequence).

The chain links TRBV27 to TRBJ2-5; TRBD1 matches at 7 bases. V lost 0 bases and J lost 2; bases outside the gene matches: 12. Looked up from germline, CDR1 is MNHEY and CDR2 is SMNVEV (reference sequence). The CDR3 totals 18 residues. The CDR3 region has the DNA TGTGCCAGCAGTTTATCGATCCCAGACAGGGCTCCTCAAGAGACCCAGTACTTC. This gives the protein CASSLSIPDRAPQETQYF.

V is TRBV7-3 and J is TRBJ2-1; 7 nucleotides agree with TRBD1. Looked up from germline, CDR1 is SGHTA and CDR2 is FQGTGA. The CDR3 is 13 amino acids. The trim removed 4 bases at V and 10 bases at J, leaving 7 bases unmatched. The CDR3 spells CASSSQGPGEQFF. CDR3 coding DNA: TGTGCCAGCAGCTCACAGGGGCCAGGGGAGCAGTTCTTC.